These T cell receptor beta chains were read from a single sample in a study of cytomegalovirus exposure and HLA in healthy donors. Sequencing was performed with immunoSEQ multiplex PCR; in TCRdb, only in-frame clones are kept and a portion is missing. The table lists some 190,000 clones, roughly 77% of them singletons. What was sequenced was PBMCs. The receptors derive from a young man in good health and CMV-seropositive. Each CDR3 is given with its conserved first and last residue. Each record gives: CDR3 DNA, CDR3 protein, J gene, clone size, V gene, D gene. D genes are given only for firm matches. Clone sizes are given selectively: once, few, many, or a class where the clone is expanded.

cdr3_nt: TGTGCCAGCAGCAGGACAGGGGGGGAGAGGGGGCTCTCCTACGAGCAGTACTTC
cdr3_aa: CASSRTGGERGLSYEQYF
j_call: TRBJ2-7
clone_size: .
v_call: TRBV7-9
d_call: TRBD1

cdr3_nt: TGTGCCATCAGCGACCCCGGTATAGCGGGTCAAGAGACCCAGTACTTC
cdr3_aa: CAISDPGIAGQETQYF
j_call: TRBJ2-5
clone_size: .
v_call: TRBV10-3
d_call: TRBD2

cdr3_nt: TGTGCCAGCAGTGAAAATCCCTTATCCGAGCAGTACTTC
cdr3_aa: CASSENPLSEQYF
j_call: TRBJ2-7
clone_size: .
v_call: TRBV6-1
d_call: .

cdr3_nt: TGTGCCAGCAGCTTGGGCAGGGGGGCCACTGAAGCTTTCTTT
cdr3_aa: CASSLGRGATEAFF
j_call: TRBJ1-1
clone_size: .
v_call: TRBV7-2
d_call: TRBD1

cdr3_nt: TGTGCCAGCATTACCATCAGGGGCGGCTATGGCTACACCTTC
cdr3_aa: CASITIRGGYGYTF
j_call: TRBJ1-2
clone_size: .
v_call: TRBV6-5
d_call: .

cdr3_nt: TGTGCCAGCAGCGTAGACTCTTCTTCCTACGAGCAGTACTTC
cdr3_aa: CASSVDSSSYEQYF
j_call: TRBJ2-7
clone_size: .
v_call: TRBV9
d_call: .

cdr3_nt: TGTGCCAGCAGTGCTGCTGTGACTAGCGGGAGGGCATCCTACGAGCAGTACTTC
cdr3_aa: CASSAAVTSGRASYEQYF
j_call: TRBJ2-7
clone_size: few
v_call: TRBV6-1
d_call: TRBD2

cdr3_nt: TGTGCCAGCAGCTTCTCAGGGGGCCGGGAGACCCAGTACTTC
cdr3_aa: CASSFSGGRETQYF
j_call: TRBJ2-5
clone_size: .
v_call: TRBV28
d_call: TRBD1

cdr3_nt: TGTGCCAGCAGTGACAGGGGAGGGATACGCAATCAGCCCCAGCATTTT
cdr3_aa: CASSDRGGIRNQPQHF
j_call: TRBJ1-5
clone_size: .
v_call: TRBV6-1
d_call: .

cdr3_nt: TGTGCCAGCAGCCAAGACTCCTCCTACACAGATACGCAGTATTTT
cdr3_aa: CASSQDSSYTDTQYF
j_call: TRBJ2-3
clone_size: .
v_call: TRBV9
d_call: .

cdr3_nt: TGTGCCAGCAGTGAAGACAGATTCTCTGGAAACACCATATATTTT
cdr3_aa: CASSEDRFSGNTIYF
j_call: TRBJ1-3
clone_size: .
v_call: TRBV6-1
d_call: .

cdr3_nt: TGTGCCTGGAGGTCCGGGACACTTCATAATTCACCCCTCCACTTT
cdr3_aa: CAWRSGTLHNSPLHF
j_call: TRBJ1-6
clone_size: few
v_call: TRBV30
d_call: .

cdr3_nt: TGTGCCAGTAGTATAGGCGGCGCAGGGGGTAATCAGCCCCAGCATTTT
cdr3_aa: CASSIGGAGGNQPQHF
j_call: TRBJ1-5
clone_size: few
v_call: TRBV19
d_call: TRBD1

cdr3_nt: TGTGCCACCAGCAGACCGTCTCGGGACTCCCAGTATTTT
cdr3_aa: CATSRPSRDSQYF
j_call: TRBJ2-3
clone_size: .
v_call: TRBV15
d_call: .

cdr3_nt: TGTGCTAGCAGCCTCGGGACAGGACCCCAAGAGACCCAGTACTTC
cdr3_aa: CASSLGTGPQETQYF
j_call: TRBJ2-5
clone_size: .
v_call: TRBV7-7
d_call: TRBD1

cdr3_nt: TGTGCCAGCAGCCAATCGCGGGGGTTAGGCGAAAAACTGTTTTTT
cdr3_aa: CASSQSRGLGEKLFF
j_call: TRBJ1-4
clone_size: .
v_call: TRBV14
d_call: .

cdr3_nt: TGTGCCAGTAGTATACAGGCATCGGGCAATCAGCCCCAGCATTTT
cdr3_aa: CASSIQASGNQPQHF
j_call: TRBJ1-5
clone_size: .
v_call: TRBV19
d_call: .

cdr3_nt: TGTGCCAGCAGCTCCCCCCAGGGTGGCACTGAAGCTTTCTTT
cdr3_aa: CASSSPQGGTEAFF
j_call: TRBJ1-1
clone_size: .
v_call: TRBV7-2
d_call: .

cdr3_nt: TGTGCCAGCAGCTCACAGGGATTGAACACTGAAGCTTTCTTT
cdr3_aa: CASSSQGLNTEAFF
j_call: TRBJ1-1
clone_size: .
v_call: TRBV7-2
d_call: .

cdr3_nt: TGTTCCAGCAGCCCTGGCGGTTATAGCAATCAGCCCCAGCATTTT
cdr3_aa: CSSSPGGYSNQPQHF
j_call: TRBJ1-5
clone_size: .
v_call: TRBV7-9
d_call: .

cdr3_nt: TGCGCCAGCACCCTGGACGCGACAGGGAAGCACAATGAGCAGTTCTTC
cdr3_aa: CASTLDATGKHNEQFF
j_call: TRBJ2-1
clone_size: .
v_call: TRBV5-1
d_call: TRBD1

cdr3_nt: TGTGCCAGCAGGAGCCTAGCGGGAGGTTCAGATACGCAGTATTTT
cdr3_aa: CASRSLAGGSDTQYF
j_call: TRBJ2-3
clone_size: .
v_call: TRBV2
d_call: TRBD2

cdr3_nt: TGCGCCAGCAGCCCACTGACGGGGGGAAGGCCTGGAAACACCATATATTTT
cdr3_aa: CASSPLTGGRPGNTIYF
j_call: TRBJ1-3
clone_size: .
v_call: TRBV5-1
d_call: .

cdr3_nt: TGTGCCAGCAGCGTACAGGGAACGGTAGCTGGAAACACCATATATTTT
cdr3_aa: CASSVQGTVAGNTIYF
j_call: TRBJ1-3
clone_size: .
v_call: TRBV7-9
d_call: .

cdr3_nt: TGTGCCAGCAGCTTGACAGGGGGCGACAATTCACCCCTCCACTTT
cdr3_aa: CASSLTGGDNSPLHF
j_call: TRBJ1-6
clone_size: .
v_call: TRBV7-2
d_call: TRBD1

cdr3_nt: TGTGCCAGCAGCCCCCGGGACAGGGGGGTTTCACCCCTCCACTTT
cdr3_aa: CASSPRDRGVSPLHF
j_call: TRBJ1-6
clone_size: few
v_call: TRBV7-2
d_call: TRBD1

cdr3_nt: TGCAGCGCAACACAGGGGAGCAATGAGCAGTTCTTC
cdr3_aa: CSATQGSNEQFF
j_call: TRBJ2-1
clone_size: .
v_call: TRBV29-1
d_call: TRBD1

cdr3_nt: TGTGCCAGCAGAACAGGGGGCTCCTACAATGAGCAGTTCTTC
cdr3_aa: CASRTGGSYNEQFF
j_call: TRBJ2-1
clone_size: .
v_call: TRBV28
d_call: TRBD1

cdr3_nt: TGCAGCGTTGAGGTGGTTAGTGAGACCCAGTACTTC
cdr3_aa: CSVEVVSETQYF
j_call: TRBJ2-5
clone_size: .
v_call: TRBV29-1
d_call: .

cdr3_nt: TGTGCCAGCAGCCCTAGCGGGGGGCGAGTAGAGACCCAGTACTTC
cdr3_aa: CASSPSGGRVETQYF
j_call: TRBJ2-5
clone_size: .
v_call: TRBV7-2
d_call: TRBD2

cdr3_nt: TGTGCCAGCAGCCAATCGGGCAGGATGAACACTGAAGCTTTCTTT
cdr3_aa: CASSQSGRMNTEAFF
j_call: TRBJ1-1
clone_size: once
v_call: TRBV16
d_call: .